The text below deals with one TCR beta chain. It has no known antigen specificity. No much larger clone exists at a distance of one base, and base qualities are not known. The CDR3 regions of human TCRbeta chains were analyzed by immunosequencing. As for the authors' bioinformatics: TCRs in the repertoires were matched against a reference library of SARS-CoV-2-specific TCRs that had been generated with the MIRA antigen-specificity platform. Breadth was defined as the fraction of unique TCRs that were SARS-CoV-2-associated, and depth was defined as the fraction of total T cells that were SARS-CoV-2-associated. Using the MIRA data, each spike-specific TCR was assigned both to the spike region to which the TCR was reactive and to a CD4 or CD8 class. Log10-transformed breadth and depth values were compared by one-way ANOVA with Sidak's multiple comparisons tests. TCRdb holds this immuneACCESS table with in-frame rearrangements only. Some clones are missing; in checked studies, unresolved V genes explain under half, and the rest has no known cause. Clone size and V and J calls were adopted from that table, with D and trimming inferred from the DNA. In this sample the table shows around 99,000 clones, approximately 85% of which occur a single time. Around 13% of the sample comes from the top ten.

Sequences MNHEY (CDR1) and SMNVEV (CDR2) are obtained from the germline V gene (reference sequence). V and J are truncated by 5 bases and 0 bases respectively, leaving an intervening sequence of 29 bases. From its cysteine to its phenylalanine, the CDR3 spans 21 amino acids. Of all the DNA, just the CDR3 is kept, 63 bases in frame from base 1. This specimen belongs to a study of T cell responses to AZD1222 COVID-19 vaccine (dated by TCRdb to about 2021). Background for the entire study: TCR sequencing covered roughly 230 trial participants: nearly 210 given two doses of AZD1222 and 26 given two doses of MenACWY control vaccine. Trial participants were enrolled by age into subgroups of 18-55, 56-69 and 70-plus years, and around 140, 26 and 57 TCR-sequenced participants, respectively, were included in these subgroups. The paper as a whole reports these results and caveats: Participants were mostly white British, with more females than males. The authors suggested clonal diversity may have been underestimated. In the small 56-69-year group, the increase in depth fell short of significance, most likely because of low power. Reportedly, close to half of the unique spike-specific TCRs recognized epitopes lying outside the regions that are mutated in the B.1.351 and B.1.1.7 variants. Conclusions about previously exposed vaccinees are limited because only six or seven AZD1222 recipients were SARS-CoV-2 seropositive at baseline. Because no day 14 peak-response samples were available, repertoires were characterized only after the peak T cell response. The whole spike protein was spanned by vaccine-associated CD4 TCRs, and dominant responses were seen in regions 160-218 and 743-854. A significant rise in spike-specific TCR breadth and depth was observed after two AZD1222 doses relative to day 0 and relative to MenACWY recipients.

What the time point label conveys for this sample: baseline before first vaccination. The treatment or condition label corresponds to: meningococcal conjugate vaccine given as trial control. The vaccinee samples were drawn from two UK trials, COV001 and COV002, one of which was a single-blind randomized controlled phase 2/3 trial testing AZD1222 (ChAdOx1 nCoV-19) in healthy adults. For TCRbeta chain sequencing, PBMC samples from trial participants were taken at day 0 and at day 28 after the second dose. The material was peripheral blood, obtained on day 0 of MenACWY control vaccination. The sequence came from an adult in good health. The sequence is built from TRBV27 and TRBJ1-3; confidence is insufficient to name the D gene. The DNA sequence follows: TGTGCCAGCAGTCCCAACATCAACTTACGCCCAGGAGCCCACTCTGGAAACACCATATATTTT. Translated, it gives CASSPNINLRPGAHSGNTIYF.